A selection of T cell receptor beta chains follows, all from one sample in a study of T-cell memory formation after mild COVID-19. TCRdb re-called the 5' RACE reads with MiXCR, one entry per CDR3 protein. The sample has around 300,000 distinct CDR3 sequences; more than 15% are singletons. The sample taken for sequencing was PBMCs or a T cell subset sorted from them (not recorded which). These TCRs come from a young man who had mild COVID-19 (a few samples of this study predate the infection). Cell type and time point are not known. Both conserved end residues are part of each CDR3. The D gene is left open where the match is weak. Clone sizes are given selectively: once, few, many, or a class where the clone is expanded.

V,J,size,D,DNA,CDR3
TRBV7-2,TRBJ2-2,NA,TRBD2,TGTGCCAGCAGCTTAGCTAGCGGGGGGGCCTTGAACACCGGGGAGCTGTTTTTT,CASSLASGGALNTGELFF
TRBV6-2/TRBV6-3,TRBJ1-1,few,TRBD1,TGTGCCAGCAGCGACAGGGACGAAGCTTTCTTT,CASSDRDEAFF
TRBV4-1,TRBJ2-6,NA,NA,TGCGCCAGCAGCCAAGTTCACGGAGCTGGGGCCAACGTCCTGACTTTC,CASSQVHGAGANVLTF
TRBV12-3/TRBV12-4,TRBJ2-5,NA,TRBD2,TGTGCCAGCAGCCGCCGAAGCGGGGCCAAAGAGACCCAGTACTTC,CASSRRSGAKETQYF
TRBV20-1,TRBJ2-3,few,NA,TGCAGTGCTAGTATGCCAGATACGCAGTATTTT,CSASMPDTQYF
TRBV28,TRBJ1-5,NA,NA,TGTGCCAGCAGTACACTCCAGGGAAGCAATCAGCCCCAGCATTTT,CASSTLQGSNQPQHF
TRBV7-3,TRBJ2-3,NA,TRBD1,TGTGCCAGCAGCTCTCGGACAGGGGATACGCAGTATTTT,CASSSRTGDTQYF
TRBV20-1,TRBJ1-5,many,NA,TGCAGTGCTAGCTCCGGGAATCAGCCCCAGCATTTT,CSASSGNQPQHF
TRBV2,TRBJ1-1,few,TRBD1,TGTGCCAGCAGATTAACAGGGGGCACTGAAGCTTTCTTT,CASRLTGGTEAFF
TRBV15,TRBJ2-3,NA,NA,TGTGCCACCTCTCTTAGGCCAGATACGCAGTATTTT,CATSLRPDTQYF
TRBV27,TRBJ1-5,few,TRBD1,TGTGCCAGCAGCAGGGACAGGGCTCGTCAGCCCCAGCATTTT,CASSRDRARQPQHF
TRBV10-3,TRBJ2-1,many,NA,TGTGCCATCAGCCTTGGGGCGGATAGGGATGAGCAGTTCTTC,CAISLGADRDEQFF
TRBV5-1,TRBJ2-7,few,NA,TGCGCCAGCAGCCGCACAGGGAGCTCCTACGAGCAGTACTTC,CASSRTGSSYEQYF
TRBV30,TRBJ1-1,NA,TRBD1,TGTGCCTGGAGCGCCTGGGCAGGGGGTCCCACTGAAGCTTTCTTT,CAWSAWAGGPTEAFF
TRBV5-1,TRBJ1-4,NA,TRBD1,TGCGCCAGCAGCATCACAGGGGGCGCGGGTGAAAAACTGTTTTTT,CASSITGGAGEKLFF
TRBV12-3/TRBV12-4,TRBJ2-2,many,TRBD2,TGTGCCAGCAGTCAAAGACTAGCGGGGACCGGGGAGCTGTTTTTT,CASSQRLAGTGELFF
TRBV4-1,TRBJ2-3,few,NA,TGCGCCAGCAGCCAAGCCCATACGCAGTATTTT,CASSQAHTQYF
TRBV24-1,TRBJ2-2,NA,NA,TGTGCCACCAGTGCCCTGGACGATTGGGAGCTGTTTTTT,CATSALDDWELFF
TRBV19,TRBJ2-5,NA,NA,TGTGCCAGTAACCCTGGCTCCCAAGAGACCCAGTACTTC,CASNPGSQETQYF
TRBV5-6,TRBJ1-6,few,TRBD1,TGTGCCAGCAGCTGGGACAGTTCCCCCCTCCACTTT,CASSWDSSPLHF
TRBV5-5,TRBJ2-5,few,NA,TGTGCCAGCACCTCCGATGGGGCTCGGGAGACCCAGTACTTC,CASTSDGARETQYF
TRBV6-5,TRBJ1-2,NA,NA,TGTGCCAGCACCCAGGGGCTGGGCTACACCTTC,CASTQGLGYTF
TRBV7-2,TRBJ2-3,NA,TRBD1,TGTGCCAGCAGCCTCGAACACAGGGGGTTCACAGATACGCAGTATTTT,CASSLEHRGFTDTQYF
TRBV6-2/TRBV6-3,TRBJ1-1,NA,NA,TGTGCCAGCAGTTACAGGGCTTTCACTGAAGCTTTCTTT,CASSYRAFTEAFF
TRBV7-9,TRBJ2-3,few,NA,TGTGCCAGCAGCTTGATAGCGGAGGCAGATACGCAGTATTTT,CASSLIAEADTQYF
TRBV9,TRBJ2-3,NA,NA,TGTGCCAGCAGCGTAGAGGGGACCACAGATACGCAGTATTTT,CASSVEGTTDTQYF
TRBV4-3,TRBJ2-3,few,NA,TGCGCCAGCAGCCAAGAAAGGCCCCGGGATACGCAGTATTTT,CASSQERPRDTQYF
TRBV29-1,TRBJ2-7,NA,TRBD1,TGCAGCGTCCGCAACAGGGGGAAATACGAGCAGTACTTC,CSVRNRGKYEQYF
TRBV6-6,TRBJ1-2,few,NA,TGTGCCAGCAGTTACCGACAGGACCCGGTTCCTAATGGCTACACCTTC,CASSYRQDPVPNGYTF
TRBV5-5,TRBJ2-3,few,NA,TGTGCCAGCAGGACGGGCAGGACCCCAGATACGCAGTATTTT,CASRTGRTPDTQYF